These 25 T cell receptor beta chains were all obtained from the same sample, sequenced in a study of vaccination effects on CD4 cells after COVID-19. Their antigens are not known. In the ViraFEST assay, antigen-specific CD4+ clonotypes were identified by expansion after peptide-pool stimulation. An approximately 10-day culture period preceded the isolation of CD4+ T cells. Between March and December 2020, the person had a SARS-CoV-2 infection that PCR confirmed. The method was immunoSEQ multiplex PCR; TCRdb's version includes in-frame clones alone and lacks a portion of them. The data show about 45,000 clones, roughly two thirds seen once. The sample consisted of CD4+ T cells from PBMCs cultured with a peptide pool, taken before COVID-19 vaccination. These TCRs come from a human donor who had a prior SARS-CoV-2 infection.

The chain's CDR3 is CASSPQEVSYEQYF. DNA of the CDR3: TGCGCCAGCAGCCCCCAGGAGGTCTCCTACGAGCAGTACTTC. The chain links TRBV5-1 to TRBJ2-7; maybe TRBD2 (5 bases). The CDR3 loop spans 14 amino acids. Germline V gene lookup returns CDR1 SGHRS and CDR2 YFSETQ. V lost 4 bases to trimming and J lost 0 bases, with 11 bases between them.

V gene TRBV7-9 combines with J gene TRBJ1-5, with D possibly being TRBD1 (6 bases). This CDR3 spans 14 amino acids. Trimming shortened V by 5 bases and J by 5 bases, and 13 bases separated the two germline ends. Germline CDR1 is SEHNR and CDR2 is FQNEAQ (reference sequence). The CDR3 protein is CASSLTGLYQPQHF. The CDR3 DNA reads as TGTGCCAGCAGCCTTACAGGGTTATATCAGCCCCAGCATTTT.

The chain employs TRBV5-1 and TRBJ2-1; TRBD2 is a possible D gene (6 bases). Trimming stripped 5 bases from V and 5 bases from J, with 14 bases between. CDR1 is SGHRS and CDR2 is YFSETQ in the germline V gene. CDR3 length: 14 residues. Written as DNA, the CDR3 is TGCGCCAGCAGTCTGACGCGGGGTAACAATGAGCAGTTCTTC. It yields the protein CASSLTRGNNEQFF.

The chain carries TRBV6-5 and TRBJ1-2, with D tentatively TRBD1 (5 bases). Looked up from germline, CDR1 is MNHEY and CDR2 is SVGAGI. This CDR3 region has 14 residues. Trimming stripped 6 bases from V and 2 bases from J, with 13 bases between. The CDR3: CASRDSTENYGYTF. CDR3 nucleotide sequence: TGTGCCAGCAGGGATTCGACAGAAAACTATGGCTACACCTTC.

This chain uses TRBV5-4 with TRBJ2-7, with a possible D match to TRBD1 (6 bases). This CDR3 spans 16 amino acids. The V gene lost 4 bases and the J gene lost 2 bases, with 19 bases spanning the gap. Germline V CDR1 and CDR2: SGHNT, YYREEE (reference sequence). The CDR3 spells CASSPNSGTNPYEQYF. The CDR3 DNA is TGTGCCAGCAGCCCAAATTCCGGGACAAATCCCTACGAGCAGTACTTC.

This clone was counted a few times. The chain uses TRBV6-1 and TRBJ2-7, with D tentatively TRBD1 (6 bases). V was cut by 2 bases and J by 0 bases, with 14 bases left in between. CDR1 and CDR2 (germline): MNHNS, SASEGT. This CDR3 has 16 residues. The CDR3 DNA reads TGTGCCAGCAGTGAACCGGGCAGGGGAAGCTCCTACGAGCAGTACTTC. This encodes CASSEPGRGSSYEQYF.

In its sample, this clone was seen once. The chain couples TRBV19 to TRBJ1-1; the D gene is possibly TRBD1 (6 bases). Germline V gene lookup returns CDR1 LNHDA and CDR2 SQIVND (reference sequence). V was shortened by 4 bases and J by 4 bases, with 16 bases between the two germline ends. The CDR3 totals 15 residues. The CDR3 coding sequence is TGTGCCAGTAGTAGGGGGGGCTTGGGTAGCACTGAAGCTTTCTTT. It is translated as CASSRGGLGSTEAFF. Complete variable domain (other parts from reference TRBV19 and TRBJ1-1): DGGITQSPKYLFRKEGQNVTLSCEQNLNHDAMYWYRQDPGQGLRLIYYSQIVNDFQKGDIAEGYSVSREKKESFPLTVTSAQKNPTAFYLCASSRGGLGSTEAFFGQGTRLTVV.

The rearrangement joins TRBV7-9 to TRBJ2-3, with a possible D match to TRBD2 (5 bases). V shed 4 bases and J shed 2 bases, with 16 bases lying between them. CDR1 is SEHNR, CDR2 FQNEAQ, per germline (reference sequence). The CDR3 spans 16 residues. CDR3 bases: TGTGCCAGCAGCTCCCGGACTCAGCTTAACACAGATACGCAGTATTTT. This gives the protein CASSSRTQLNTDTQYF.

This clone was observed once. The V call is TRBV3-1 (or the pseudogene TRBV3-2), the J call TRBJ2-1, with 9 bases aligning to TRBD2. Losses at the gene ends were 3 bases for V and 4 bases for J; bases not matched to a gene: 7. Germline CDR1 and CDR2: LGHDT and YNNKEL (reference sequence). The CDR3 is made up of 16 amino acids. The CDR3 region has the DNA TGTGCCAGCAGCCAGACAGCTAGCGGGAAATACAATGAGCAGTTCTTC. Amino acids: CASSQTASGKYNEQFF.

This rearrangement joins TRBV7-3 to TRBJ2-3; D not certain. This CDR3 contains 15 residues. V was trimmed by 5 bases and J by 0 bases, leaving 12 bases between them. The germline gives CDR1 SGHTA, CDR2 FQGTGA. CDR3 amino acids: CASSNLGYSTDTQYF. The CDR3 nucleotides are TGTGCCAGCAGCAACTTAGGTTATAGCACAGATACGCAGTATTTT.

V and J are TRBV6-6 and TRBJ1-1, with a weak D call TRBD1 (6 bases). The V end was cut by 5 bases, the J end by 2 bases, with 15 bases between. The germline gives CDR1 MNHNY, CDR2 SVGAGI (reference sequence). There are 15 residues in the CDR3. The CDR3 nucleotides read TGTGCCAGCAGTCCGCCAGGGGCGATAAACACTGAAGCTTTCTTT. It encodes CASSPPGAINTEAFF.

The genes are TRBV5-1 and TRBJ1-1; D is unresolved. This CDR3 region has 13 residues. Trimming left V 2 bases short and J 5 bases short, with 10 bases between. Looked up from germline, CDR1 is SGHRS and CDR2 is YFSETQ. As DNA, the CDR3 is TGCGCCAGCAGCTTTACTACAGCTACTGAAGCTTTCTTT. Amino acid sequence: CASSFTTATEAFF.

The chain couples TRBV20-1 to TRBJ1-5; 8 bases fit TRBD1. V trimming: 3 bases; J trimming: 5 bases; junction bases outside the gene matches: 3. CDR1 and CDR2 from the germline V gene are DFQATT and SNEGSKA (reference sequence). The CDR3 sequence is 13 residues long. CDR3 sequence: CSASRQGHQPQHF. The CDR3 DNA sequence: TGCAGTGCTAGTCGACAGGGGCATCAGCCCCAGCATTTT.

V usage is TRBV2 and J usage is TRBJ1-1; no definite D call. This CDR3 has 14 residues. CDR1 is SNHLY, CDR2 FYNNEI, per germline. Trimming pared 4 bases from V and 4 bases from J, leaving 13 bases between. CDR3 sequence reads: CASSGSIRGTEAFF. In DNA form, the CDR3 reads TGTGCCAGCAGTGGCTCTATCCGGGGCACTGAAGCTTTCTTT.

The chain has TRBV3-1 (or the pseudogene TRBV3-2) and TRBJ2-3; 11 bases align to TRBD2. V lost 2 bases to trimming and J lost 3 bases; unmatched junction nucleotides: 4. The CDR3 runs to 16 residues. Looked up from germline, CDR1 is LGHDT and CDR2 is YNNKEL (reference sequence). The chain's CDR3 is CASSQSLAGGTDTQYF. CDR3 nucleotide sequence: TGTGCCAGCAGCCAATCTCTAGCGGGGGGAACAGATACGCAGTATTTT.

This clone has only a few counts. The chain combines TRBV9 with TRBJ1-2; 8 nucleotides align to TRBD1. Germline loops: CDR1 SGDLS, CDR2 YYNGEE. The V gene end was trimmed by 4 bases and the J gene end by 7 bases; junction bases not matched to a gene: 12. This CDR3 is 15 amino acids long. This CDR3 is CASSPGVGQAGGYTF. As DNA, the CDR3 is TGTGCCAGCAGCCCGGGGGTGGGACAGGCGGGTGGCTACACCTTC.

V gene TRBV4-3 combines with J gene TRBJ2-3, with D uncertain. Germline V CDR1 and CDR2: LGHNA, YSLEER. Trimming removed 0 bases from V and 1 base from J, with 8 bases in between. This CDR3 region has 15 residues. CDR3 in DNA: TGCGCCAGCAGCCAAGAGGGCCACCGCACAGATACGCAGTATTTT. This encodes CASSQEGHRTDTQYF.

V gene TRBV4-1 combines with J gene TRBJ1-6; D gene uncertain. V shed 0 bases and J shed 8 bases, with 11 bases lying between them. This CDR3 is 15 amino acids long. Germline CDR1 is MGHRA and CDR2 is YSYEKL. The CDR3 nucleotides are TGCGCCAGCAGCCAAGATCCGGACGGTTATTCACCCCTCCACTTT. Protein product: CASSQDPDGYSPLHF.

This chain joins TRBV5-8 and TRBJ1-6, with a weak D call TRBD1 (5 bases). The CDR3 is 17 residues long. The V gene lost 1 base and the J gene lost 0 bases, with 11 bases spanning the gap. CDR1 and CDR2 from the germline V gene are SGHTS and YDEGEE. The CDR3 reads CASSLTVGGSYNSPLHF. In DNA form, the CDR3 reads TGTGCCAGCAGCTTGACCGTGGGGGGCTCCTATAATTCACCCCTCCACTTT. Full variable domain (rest looked up from reference TRBV5-8 and TRBJ1-6): EAGVTQSPTHLIKTRGQQATLRCSPISGHTSVYWYQQALGLGLQFLLWYDEGEERNRGNFPPRFSGRQFPNYSSELNVNALELEDSALYLCASSLTVGGSYNSPLHFGNGTRLTVT.

The chain couples TRBV5-1 to TRBJ2-5; TRBD2 aligns across 14 bases. V was pared by 4 bases and J by 5 bases, with 7 bases of the junction left unmatched. Germline CDR1 is SGHRS and CDR2 is YFSETQ. This CDR3 contains 16 residues. CDR3 residues: CASSEGLAGGVETQYF. CDR3 coding DNA: TGCGCCAGCAGCGAAGGACTAGCGGGGGGCGTGGAGACCCAGTACTTC.

The J gene is TRBJ2-5, the V gene TRBV6-5; maybe TRBD2 (6 bases). Germline V lookup: CDR1 MNHEY, CDR2 SVGAGI. This CDR3 region has 13 residues. The V end lost 7 bases, the J end lost 4 bases, and 13 bases lay between the germline ends. CDR3 protein: CASTSLGGETQYF. DNA of the CDR3: TGTGCCAGCACCTCGCTGGGGGGAGAGACCCAGTACTTC.

The V gene is TRBV2, the J gene TRBJ1-5; 10 bases are shared with TRBD1. The CDR3 is 14 amino acids. Germline values: CDR1 SNHLY, CDR2 FYNNEI. V was clipped by 4 bases and J by 5 bases; unmatched bases: 2. The CDR3 region is CASSGTGGDQPQHF. The DNA for the CDR3 is TGTGCCAGCAGTGGGACAGGGGGAGATCAGCCCCAGCATTTT.

The chain uses TRBV30 and TRBJ1-1, with D perhaps matching TRBD1 (5 bases). V dropped 0 bases and J dropped 0 bases, with 8 bases sitting between them. Germline V gene sequence: CDR1 GTSNPN, CDR2 SVGIG (reference sequence). This CDR3 spans 14 amino acids. In DNA form, the CDR3 reads TGTGCCTGGAGTGTAGTAGGGGTGAACACTGAAGCTTTCTTT. As protein: CAWSVVGVNTEAFF.

This chain connects TRBV12-5 to TRBJ1-1; possible D gene TRBD1, 5 bases. CDR3 length equals 16 residues. The V and J ends lost 3 bases and 1 base respectively, with 15 bases between them. Germline CDR1 is LGHNT and CDR2 is FRNRAP. CDR3 residues: CASGLSRDYRNTEAFF. CDR3 DNA: TGTGCTAGTGGTTTAAGCAGGGACTATAGGAACACTGAAGCTTTCTTT.

The DNA of the CDR3 is TGCGCCAGCAGCTTTGGACTAGCGGGAGGGCCTGGGTACGAGCAGTACTTC. Protein sequence: CASSFGLAGGPGYEQYF. The gene calls are TRBV5-1 and TRBJ2-7, with TRBD2 matching 15 bases. This CDR3 is 17 amino acids long. V lost 2 bases to trimming and J lost 4 bases; unmatched junction nucleotides: 7. Germline V lookup: CDR1 SGHRS, CDR2 YFSETQ.